This T cell receptor beta chain originates from a study of T cell repertoires in aging, cancer and after chemotherapy. Study-level points and caveats: Compared with age-matched healthy donors, untreated hematological or solid cancer patients showed higher blood TCR clonality. The repertoire data cannot show anything about immunological memory following chemotherapy.

On this clonotype: Its target is unknown.

Trimming took 7 bases from V and 0 from J, leaving 16 bases between them. The CDR3 runs 16 residues. Per the germline V gene, CDR1 is LNHDA and CDR2 is SQIVND (reference sequence). TRB rearrangements spanning V, D and J were amplified using mixed TRB-A/B primers. TCRdb analysed the multiplex PCR reads with MiXCR anew, one entry per CDR3 protein. The table includes roughly 7,000 distinct CDR3 sequences, 40% detected once. The template was genomic DNA from peripheral blood, not RNA. Sequenced: blood. The TCR originated in a human donor in good health. The chain links TRBV19 to TRBJ1-3; D is unclear. CDR3 sequence (DNA): TGTGCCAGTAAATCGGTAAATGGGCTCTCTGGAAACACCATATATTTT. Its translation: CASKSVNGLSGNTIYF.